This entry is about one TCR beta chain. What it binds is unknown. Every isolated RNA sample was fully reverse transcribed, so sequencing captured expressed TCRB transcripts. Sequenced by immunoSEQ multiplex PCR; TCRdb stores in-frame clones only, minus some. Among about 710,000 clones listed, about 14% were seen once. There was one heparinised blood draw per donor, averaging around 120 mL. Central memory, naive, regulatory and stem cell-like memory CD4+ cells were sorted by CD45RO/CCR7/CD25/CD127/CD95/CD27. These data are taken from a study of beta chain features in type 1 diabetes. Findings of the study overall: Shorter TCRB CDR3s, moderately but significantly so, were found in Type 1 diabetes patients in all four CD4+ subsets.

The receptor was isolated from a young man with type 1 diabetes. Sequencing was done on a sample of naive CD4+ T cells from blood.

The CDR3 spells CAWSAKGQGTYEQYF. CDR3 DNA: TGTGCCTGGAGTGCGAAAGGACAGGGGACCTACGAGCAGTACTTC. This chain joins TRBV30 and TRBJ2-7; 9 bases agree with TRBD1. The CDR3 covers 15 residues. Germline lookup yields CDR1 GTSNPN and CDR2 SVGIG (reference sequence). The V and J ends lost 1 base and 2 bases, in that order; junction bases with no gene match: 6. Using reference TRBV30 and TRBJ2-7 for the parts outside the CDR3, the full variable domain is SQTIHQWPATLVQPVGSPLSLECTVEGTSNPNLYWYRQAAGRGLQLLFYSVGIGQISSEVPQNLSASRPQDRQFILSSKKLLLSDSGFYLCAWSAKGQGTYEQYFGPGTRLTVT.